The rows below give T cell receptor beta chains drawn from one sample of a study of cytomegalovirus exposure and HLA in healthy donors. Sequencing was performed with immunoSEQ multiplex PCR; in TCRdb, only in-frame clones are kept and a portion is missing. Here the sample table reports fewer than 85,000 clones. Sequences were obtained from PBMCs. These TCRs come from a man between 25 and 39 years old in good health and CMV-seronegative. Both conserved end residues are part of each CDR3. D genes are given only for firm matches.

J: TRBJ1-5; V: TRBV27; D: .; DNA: TGTGCCACCGGTCGGGGGCAGCCCCAGCATTTT; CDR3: CATGRGQPQHF
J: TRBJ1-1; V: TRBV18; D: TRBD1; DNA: TGTGCCAGCTCACCACTCAGGGACAGACAACCCAAGAACACTGAAGCTTTCTTT; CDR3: CASSPLRDRQPKNTEAFF
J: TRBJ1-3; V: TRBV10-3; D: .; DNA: TGTGCCACCAACTCTCCAGGGTACGGTAATGCCATATATTTT; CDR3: CATNSPGYGNAIYF
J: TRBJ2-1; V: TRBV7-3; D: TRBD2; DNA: TGTGCCAGCAGCTTATGGGGGGGAAAAGACAATGAGCAGTTCTTC; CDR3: CASSLWGGKDNEQFF
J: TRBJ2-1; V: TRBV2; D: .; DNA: TGTGCCAGCAGTGATAGGGGCGATGAGCAGTTCTTC; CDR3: CASSDRGDEQFF
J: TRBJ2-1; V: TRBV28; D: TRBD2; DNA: TGTGCCAGCAGTTTAATCCGACTAGCGGATGAGCAGTTCTTC; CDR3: CASSLIRLADEQFF
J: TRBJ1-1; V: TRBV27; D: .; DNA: TGTGCCAGCAGCTCGAGCACTGAAGCTTTCTTT; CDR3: CASSSSTEAFF
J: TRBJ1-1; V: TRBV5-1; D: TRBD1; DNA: TGCGCCAGCAGCTCCATGGGACAGGGGACTGAAGCTTTCTTT; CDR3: CASSSMGQGTEAFF
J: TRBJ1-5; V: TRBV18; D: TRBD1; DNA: TGTGCCAGCTCCCCGTATACAGGGGTATATCAGCCCCAGCATTTT; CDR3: CASSPYTGVYQPQHF
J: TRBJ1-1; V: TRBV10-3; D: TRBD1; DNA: TGTGCCACGAAGGGACAGGTGAACACTGAAGCTTTCTTT; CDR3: CATKGQVNTEAFF
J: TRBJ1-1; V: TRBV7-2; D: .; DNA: TGTGCCAGCAGCTTAGGAGCGCATTCGACTGAAGCTTTCTTT; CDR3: CASSLGAHSTEAFF
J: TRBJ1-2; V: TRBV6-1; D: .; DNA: TGTGCCAGCACCCCCGCGGTGGTAGACTATGGCTACACCTTC; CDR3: CASTPAVVDYGYTF
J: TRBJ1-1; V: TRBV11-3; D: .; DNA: TGTGCCAGCAGCTTAGAGGGCAGAGAAGCTTTCTTT; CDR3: CASSLEGREAFF
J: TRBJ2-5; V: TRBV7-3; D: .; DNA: TGTGCCAGCAGCTTGTCAAGCGGCCAAGAGACCCAGTACTTC; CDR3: CASSLSSGQETQYF
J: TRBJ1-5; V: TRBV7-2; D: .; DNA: TGTGCCAGCAGCTTAGAGGGGTGGCAGCCCCAGCATTTT; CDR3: CASSLEGWQPQHF
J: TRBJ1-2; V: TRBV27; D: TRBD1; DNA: TGTGCCAGCAGTCCACCCGGGACAGGGGGCAACTATGGCTACACCTTC; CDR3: CASSPPGTGGNYGYTF
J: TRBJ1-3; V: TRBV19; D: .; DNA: TGTGCCAGTAGTATCGGACTCTCTGGAAACACCATATATTTT; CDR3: CASSIGLSGNTIYF
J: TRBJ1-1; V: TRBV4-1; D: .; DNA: TGCGCCAGCAGCCAAGTCGGGGGGAACACTGAAGCTTTCTTT; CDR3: CASSQVGGNTEAFF
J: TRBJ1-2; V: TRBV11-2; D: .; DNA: TGTGCCAGCAGCTGGGGGGGGGATGGCTACACCTTC; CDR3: CASSWGGDGYTF
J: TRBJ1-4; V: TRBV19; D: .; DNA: TGTGCCAGTAGTATAGATCGGGGACATATCATGTTTTTT; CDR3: CASSIDRGHIMFF
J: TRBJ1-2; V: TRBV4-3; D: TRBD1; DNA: TGCGCCAGCAGCCAAGTTCCCGGGACAGGGACCTATGGCTACACCTTC; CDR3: CASSQVPGTGTYGYTF
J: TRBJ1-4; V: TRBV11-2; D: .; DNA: TGTGCCATATCCACCGGGTTAGGAGAAAAACTGTTTTTT; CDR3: CAISTGLGEKLFF
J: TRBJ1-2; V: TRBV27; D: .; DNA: .; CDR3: CASSSSPSRLGPANYGYTF
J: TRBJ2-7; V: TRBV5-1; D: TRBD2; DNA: TGCGCCAGCAGCTCCGAGGGACTAGCGGGGACTCAATACGAGCAGTACTTC; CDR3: CASSSEGLAGTQYEQYF
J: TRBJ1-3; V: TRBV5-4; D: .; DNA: TGTGCCAGCAGCGGCGACAGGGGAAACACCATATATTTT; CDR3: CASSGDRGNTIYF
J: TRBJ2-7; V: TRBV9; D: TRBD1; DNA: TGTGCCAGCAGCCCAGGACAGGGGAACTACGAGCAGTACTTC; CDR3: CASSPGQGNYEQYF
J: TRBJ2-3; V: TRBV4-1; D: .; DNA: TGCGCCAGCAGCCAAGCTCGGGTTTTTACAGGGTTGGGCACAGATACGCAGTATTTT; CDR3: CASSQARVFTGLGTDTQYF
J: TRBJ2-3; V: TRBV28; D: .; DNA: TGTGCCAGCAGTTTACTCTCGGGGACAGATACGCAGTATTTT; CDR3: CASSLLSGTDTQYF
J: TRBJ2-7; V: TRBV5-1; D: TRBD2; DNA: TGCGCCAGCAGCGGGGGGACTAGCGGGTCGCCCTACGAGCAGTACTTC; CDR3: CASSGGTSGSPYEQYF
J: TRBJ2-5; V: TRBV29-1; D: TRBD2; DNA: TGCAGCGTTCGACTAGCGGGGGGAGAGACCCAGTACTTC; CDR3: CSVRLAGGETQYF
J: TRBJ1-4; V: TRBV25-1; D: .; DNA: TGTGCCAGCACCGACTCCGGAAGCCTTAATGAAAAACTGTTTTTT; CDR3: CASTDSGSLNEKLFF
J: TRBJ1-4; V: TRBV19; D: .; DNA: TGTGCCAGTAGTATCCCCCCCAGGGGCCCCGTCGATGAAAAACTGTTTTTT; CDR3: CASSIPPRGPVDEKLFF
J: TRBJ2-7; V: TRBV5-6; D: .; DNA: TGTGCCAGCAGCTTGAGTTTGGGCCGTATCTCCTACGAGCAGTACTTC; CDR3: CASSLSLGRISYEQYF
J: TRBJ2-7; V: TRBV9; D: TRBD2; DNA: TGTGCCAGCAGCGTAGAGGCTAGCGGGAGGGACTACGAGCAGTACTTC; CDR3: CASSVEASGRDYEQYF
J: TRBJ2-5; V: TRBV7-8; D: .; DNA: TGTGCCAGCAGCTCCCGTGGCAGGAAAGAGACCCAGTACTTC; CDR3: CASSSRGRKETQYF
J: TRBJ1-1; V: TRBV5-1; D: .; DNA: TGCGCCAGCGGCCACCGAGCCGGAGGGGTGGGGAACACTGAAGCTTTCTTT; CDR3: CASGHRAGGVGNTEAFF
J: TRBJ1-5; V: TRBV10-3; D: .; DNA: TGTGCCATCAGTGAGTCATCTCCTGGCAATCAGCCCCAGCATTTT; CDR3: CAISESSPGNQPQHF
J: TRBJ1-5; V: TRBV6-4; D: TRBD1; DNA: TGTGCCAGCGTCGTCGACAGGGAGGCCCAGCATTTT; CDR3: CASVVDREAQHF
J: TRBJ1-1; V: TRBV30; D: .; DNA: TGTGCCTGGACTTTTTCCAGTGAAGCTTTCTTT; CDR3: CAWTFSSEAFF
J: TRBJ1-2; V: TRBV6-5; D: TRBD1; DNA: TGTGCCAGCAGTCAACAGGGGTACGGCTATGGCTACACCTTC; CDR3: CASSQQGYGYGYTF
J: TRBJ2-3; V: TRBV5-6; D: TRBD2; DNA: TGTGCCAGCAGCTCGGGACTAGCGGGAGGGCCGACAGATACGCAGTATTTT; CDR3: CASSSGLAGGPTDTQYF
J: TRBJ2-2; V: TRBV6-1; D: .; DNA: TGTGCCAGCAGTGAACTGGCCTGGAGGACCGGGGAGCTGTTTTTT; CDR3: CASSELAWRTGELFF
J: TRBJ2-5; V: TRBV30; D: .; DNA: TGTGCCTGGACTCGGGATTACGAGACCCAGTACTTC; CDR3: CAWTRDYETQYF